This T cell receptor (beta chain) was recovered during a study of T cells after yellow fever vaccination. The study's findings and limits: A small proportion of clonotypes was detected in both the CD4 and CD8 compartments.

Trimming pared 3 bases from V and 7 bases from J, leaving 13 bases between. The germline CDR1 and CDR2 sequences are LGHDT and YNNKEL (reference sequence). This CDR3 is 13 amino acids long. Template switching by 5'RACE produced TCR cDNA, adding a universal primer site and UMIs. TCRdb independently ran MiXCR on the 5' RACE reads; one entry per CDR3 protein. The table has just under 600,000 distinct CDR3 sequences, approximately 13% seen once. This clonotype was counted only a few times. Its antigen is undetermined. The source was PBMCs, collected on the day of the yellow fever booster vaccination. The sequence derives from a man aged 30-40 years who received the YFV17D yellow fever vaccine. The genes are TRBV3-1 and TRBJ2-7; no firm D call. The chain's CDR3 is CASSHRTPGEQYF. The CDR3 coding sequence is TGTGCCAGCAGCCACCGCACCCCGGGTGAGCAGTACTTC.